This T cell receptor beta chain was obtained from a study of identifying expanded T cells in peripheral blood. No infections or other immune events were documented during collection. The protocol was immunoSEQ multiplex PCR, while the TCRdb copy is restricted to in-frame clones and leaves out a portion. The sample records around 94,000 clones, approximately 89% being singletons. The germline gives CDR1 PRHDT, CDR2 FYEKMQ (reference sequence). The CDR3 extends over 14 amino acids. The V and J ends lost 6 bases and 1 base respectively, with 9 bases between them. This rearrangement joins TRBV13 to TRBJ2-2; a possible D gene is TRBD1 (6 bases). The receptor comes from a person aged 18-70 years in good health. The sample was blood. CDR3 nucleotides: TGTGCCAGCAGGTCGACAGGGAACACCGGGGAGCTGTTTTTT. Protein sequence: CASRSTGNTGELFF.